Described below is a single T cell receptor (beta chain) sequence and its context. This CDR3 is 14 amino acids long. The V end lost 7 bases, the J end lost 5 bases, and 17 bases lay between the germline ends. Germline CDR1 reads LNHDA; CDR2 reads SQIVND (reference sequence). Clones were sequenced by immunoSEQ multiplex PCR, and TCRdb holds only the in-frame ones, with some missing. This table has about 34,000 clones, 90% to 95% appearing once. This sample was included in a study of preoperative IRX-2 immunotherapy in early breast cancer. Treatment defined: preoperative locoregional IRX-2 cytokine immunotherapy. This phase Ib study tested locoregional IRX-2 cytokine immunotherapy given before surgery.

The V call is TRBV19, the J call TRBJ1-2, with unresolved D. Sampling was done from a patient treated with IRX-2 immunotherapy. The sequence derives from a human donor with breast cancer. The CDR3 reads CASNERSFGYGYTF. DNA for the CDR3: TGTGCCAGTAACGAACGAAGTTTCGGGTATGGCTACACCTTC.